The rows below give T cell receptor beta chains drawn from one sample of a study of cytomegalovirus exposure and HLA in healthy donors. Data came from immunoSEQ multiplex PCR; TCRdb stores just in-frame clones and leaves some out. The repertoire holds about 150,000 clones, 65% to 80% seen once, with about 3.1% in the top ten. The sample taken for sequencing was PBMCs. Receptor source: a male donor in good health and CMV-seronegative. Both conserved end residues are part of each CDR3. A D gene is named only where the DNA matches it firmly. Where a row states a size, it is once, few, many or the class of an expanded clone; other rows omit it.

clone_size | j_call | d_call | v_call | cdr3_aa | cdr3_nt
. | TRBJ2-7 | . | TRBV6-5 | CASSYGQGTYEQYF | TGTGCCAGCAGTTATGGGCAGGGAACCTACGAGCAGTACTTC
. | TRBJ2-3 | TRBD1 | TRBV28 | CASSSPGTGGFTDTQYF | TGTGCCAGCAGTTCCCCCGGGACAGGGGGATTCACAGATACGCAGTATTTT
. | TRBJ2-1 | . | TRBV9 | CASSVGTSDSYNEQFF | TGTGCCAGCAGCGTAGGGACTTCTGATTCCTACAATGAGCAGTTCTTC
few | TRBJ2-1 | . | TRBV28 | CCSGTQSYNEQFF | TGTTGTTCCGGGACACAATCCTACAATGAGCAGTTCTTC
. | TRBJ1-6 | . | TRBV7-8 | CASSLTVYNSPLHF | TGTGCCAGCAGCTTGACAGTTTATAATTCACCCCTCCACTTT
. | TRBJ2-3 | . | TRBV2 | CASSEALASQYF | TGTGCCAGCAGTGAAGCTCTAGCCTCGCAGTATTTT
. | TRBJ2-1 | TRBD1 | TRBV25-1 | CASSEPGTGAYNEQFF | TGTGCCAGCAGTGAACCCGGGACAGGGGCCTACAATGAGCAGTTCTTC
few | TRBJ2-1 | . | TRBV6-5 | CASSYSGSSYNEQFF | TGTGCCAGCAGTTACTCAGGGAGCTCCTACAATGAGCAGTTCTTC
medium-sized | TRBJ2-1 | TRBD2 | TRBV6-4 | CASSDGEGGDEQFF | TGTGCCAGCAGTGACGGGGAGGGAGGGGATGAGCAGTTCTTC
few | TRBJ1-1 | TRBD1 | TRBV5-1 | CASSLGPLDRDTEAFF | TGCGCCAGCAGCTTGGGCCCTCTAGACAGGGACACTGAAGCTTTCTTT
. | TRBJ1-1 | . | TRBV5-4 | CASRNTGWGTEAFF | TGTGCCAGCAGAAACACAGGGTGGGGGACTGAAGCTTTCTTT
. | TRBJ2-7 | . | TRBV6-5 | CASRNGGTSSYEQYF | TGTGCCAGCAGGAACGGGGGTACAAGCTCCTACGAGCAGTACTTC
few | TRBJ1-2 | . | TRBV7-6 | CASSLQGLVDGYTF | TGTGCCAGCAGCCTACAGGGCTTGGTTGATGGCTACACCTTC
. | TRBJ2-1 | . | TRBV7-2 | CASRLGGYNEQFF | TGTGCCAGCAGACTCGGAGGTTACAATGAGCAGTTCTTC
once | TRBJ2-1 | TRBD2 | TRBV11-2 | CASSLRGLAGGNEQFF | TGTGCCAGCAGCTTGAGGGGACTAGCGGGTGGCAATGAGCAGTTCTTC
. | TRBJ2-2 | TRBD2 | TRBV5-1 | CASSFGSSGVPGELFF | TGCGCCAGCAGCTTTGGGTCTAGCGGGGTCCCCGGGGAGCTGTTTTTT
. | TRBJ2-7 | TRBD2 | TRBV7-2 | CASSLESGRASEQYF | TGTGCCAGCAGCTTAGAAAGCGGGAGGGCCAGTGAGCAGTACTTC
. | TRBJ2-1 | TRBD1 | TRBV5-1 | CASSSQGGSYNEQFF | TGCGCCAGCAGCTCACAGGGGGGCTCCTACAATGAGCAGTTCTTC
. | TRBJ2-3 | TRBD1 | TRBV29-1 | CSVGRRGYNLTDTQYF | TGCAGCGTGGGACGCAGGGGGTACAATCTCACAGATACGCAGTATTTT
few | TRBJ1-1 | . | TRBV25-1 | CASSEYTGRATEAFF | TGTGCCAGCAGTGAATACACAGGCAGGGCCACTGAAGCTTTCTTT
. | TRBJ2-7 | TRBD2 | TRBV14 | CASSHLAGGPNEQYF | TGTGCCAGCAGCCACCTAGCGGGAGGGCCCAACGAGCAGTACTTC
. | TRBJ1-2 | . | TRBV5-6 | CASSSNYGYTF | TGTGCCAGCAGCAGCAACTATGGCTACACCTTC
once | TRBJ2-7 | . | TRBV28 | CASSSLAGLGGHYEQYF | TGTGCCAGCAGTTCCTTAGCGGGCCTCGGGGGGCACTACGAGCAGTACTTC
. | TRBJ1-4 | . | TRBV28 | CASGSRGLGEKLFF | TGTGCCAGCGGTAGCAGGGGTCTCGGTGAAAAACTGTTTTTT
. | TRBJ1-5 | . | TRBV5-5 | CASSPRDSNQPQHF | TGTGCCAGCAGCCCAAGAGATAGCAATCAGCCCCAGCATTTT
. | TRBJ2-1 | TRBD2 | TRBV5-5 | CASSLDGTSRRGSEQFF | TGTGCCAGCAGCCTGGACGGGACTAGCCGAAGAGGATCTGAGCAGTTCTTC
. | TRBJ2-7 | . | TRBV29-1 | CSVEQGLGEQYF | TGCAGCGTTGAACAGGGGCTAGGCGAGCAGTACTTC
. | TRBJ1-1 | . | TRBV7-2 | CASSLAQRNTEAFF | TGTGCCAGCAGCTTAGCGCAGCGGAACACTGAAGCTTTCTTT
. | TRBJ2-7 | TRBD1 | TRBV7-9 | CASSPSRTGTGYEQYF | TGTGCCAGCAGCCCAAGTCGAACCGGGACAGGCTACGAGCAGTACTTC
. | TRBJ1-3 | TRBD1 | TRBV5-1 | CASSLQGAGNTIYF | TGCGCCAGCAGCTTACAGGGGGCTGGAAACACCATATATTTT
. | TRBJ1-4 | . | TRBV28 | CASSLGGNGEKLFF | TGTGCCAGCAGTTTGGGGGGGAACGGTGAAAAACTGTTTTTT
. | TRBJ2-1 | TRBD1 | TRBV7-9 | CASSFRPGQGNQEQFF | TGTGCCAGCAGCTTCAGACCGGGACAGGGTAACCAGGAGCAGTTCTTC
. | TRBJ1-4 | TRBD1 | TRBV5-3 | CARSLVDRRGLRWAEKLFF | TGTGCCAGAAGCCTAGTTGACCGCAGGGGGCTCCGATGGGCTGAAAAACTGTTTTTT
. | TRBJ2-7 | TRBD1 | TRBV7-9 | CASSSIGQGAYEQYF | TGTGCCAGCAGCTCGATCGGACAGGGAGCCTACGAGCAGTACTTC
. | TRBJ1-1 | . | TRBV19 | CASSHGGAHTEAFF | TGTGCCAGTAGTCATGGGGGGGCGCACACTGAAGCTTTCTTT
. | TRBJ2-6 | . | TRBV6-1 | CASSEGTAGANVLTF | TGTGCCAGCAGTGAAGGAACGGCTGGGGCCAACGTCCTGACTTTC
. | TRBJ2-2 | TRBD2 | TRBV5-1 | CASSLRPSGNTGELFF | TGCGCCAGCAGCTTGCGTCCTAGCGGGAACACCGGGGAGCTGTTTTTT
. | TRBJ2-7 | . | TRBV4-2 | CASSQGTYLSYEQYF | TGTGCCAGCAGCCAAGGGACATATCTCTCCTACGAGCAGTACTTC
few | TRBJ1-4 | . | TRBV1 | CTSSRGDRGRVEKLFF | TGCACCAGCAGCCGAGGAGACAGGGGGCGAGTTGAAAAACTGTTTTTT
. | TRBJ1-6 | . | TRBV21-1 | CASSSRRGNSPLHF | TGTGCCAGCAGCTCACGGCGGGGAAATTCACCCCTCCACTTT
. | TRBJ2-5 | . | TRBV5-5 | CASSLLQGSETQYF | TGTGCCAGCAGCTTACTACAGGGTAGTGAGACCCAGTACTTC
. | TRBJ2-5 | . | TRBV29-1 | CSVVRSQETQYF | TGCAGCGTTGTCCGTTCCCAAGAGACCCAGTACTTC
. | TRBJ2-3 | . | TRBV5-6 | CASSLGPGGSTDTQYF | TGTGCCAGCAGCTTGGGGCCAGGAGGTAGCACAGATACGCAGTATTTT
. | TRBJ1-2 | TRBD1 | TRBV18 | CASSPDREIGYTF | TGTGCCAGCTCGCCTGACAGGGAGATCGGCTACACCTTC
. | TRBJ2-7 | TRBD1 | TRBV7-6 | CASSIRQGQRAYEQYF | TGTGCCAGCAGCATCCGACAGGGTCAGAGGGCCTACGAGCAGTACTTC
. | TRBJ2-7 | . | TRBV7-6 | CASSPLRSSYEQYF | TGTGCCAGCAGCCCCCTAAGGAGCTCCTACGAGCAGTACTTC